Listed here is a single TCR beta chain. Its antigen is not known. Assay used: immunoSEQ multiplex PCR; TCRdb lists only in-frame clones, some missing. The sample lists more than 70,000 clones, around four fifths seen once, with under 1.5% in the top ten. The CDR3 runs to 15 residues. Trimming stripped 3 bases from V and 1 base from J, with 12 bases between. Germline V gene lookup returns CDR1 KGHSH and CDR2 LQKENI. The data were obtained in a study of lymphopenia after photon versus proton radiotherapy. Study observations and caveats: After the lymphocyte nadir, photon-treated repertoires showed oligoclonal expansion, especially of CD8+ Temra cells. Post-nadir TCR diversity decline inversely tracked overall survival among those who died. Better survival with proton therapy was suggested as possible, not demonstrated. Photon-treated patients lost naive T cells and TCR diversity; proton-treated stayed stable.

The sequence was collected from a man between 60 and 70 years old with pancreatic cancer. The V and J genes are TRBV18 and TRBJ2-5; D not resolved. The input for sequencing was peripheral blood, taken from a patient treated with proton-based radiotherapy. This chain's CDR3 is CASSPAPLPQETQYF. The CDR3 bases are TGTGCCAGCTCACCCGCACCGCTCCCCCAAGAGACCCAGTACTTC.